What follows are 32 T cell receptor beta chains derived from one specimen sequenced in a study of blood T cell repertoires in COVID-19. Clones were sequenced by immunoSEQ multiplex PCR, and TCRdb holds only the in-frame ones, with some missing. The table includes around 89,000 clones, about 91% detected once. Source material: peripheral blood. These receptors all stem from a man aged 55 to 70 with acute or convalescent COVID-19.

In nucleotides, the CDR3 is TGTGCCAGCAGCCCGGACAGGATTAGCGCTAACTATGGCTACACCTTC. It specifies CASSPDRISANYGYTF. The chain recombines TRBV2 with TRBJ1-2; the match to TRBD1 covers 7 bases. Germline V lookup: CDR1 SNHLY, CDR2 FYNNEI. The CDR3 has 16 residues. V shed 6 bases, J shed 0 bases, and the junction held 10 bases outside the gene matches.

The V gene is TRBV7-8, the J gene TRBJ2-2; 11 bases agree with TRBD2. The junction had 2 bases not matched to a gene; V was cut back by 6 bases and J by 5 bases. Germline CDR1 is SGHVS and CDR2 is FQNEAQ. CDR3 size: 14 residues. For the CDR3, the DNA is TGTGCCAGCAGACGACTAGCGGGAACCGGGGAGCTGTTTTTT. Translating gives CASRRLAGTGELFF.

The chain recombines TRBV18 with TRBJ2-7, with a possible D match to TRBD1 (6 bases). The germline V gene encodes CDR1 KGHSH and CDR2 LQKENI. There are 14 residues in the CDR3. V was pared by 3 bases and J by 3 bases, with 12 bases between. The CDR3 loop reads CASSPLRDNYEQYF. CDR3 in DNA: TGTGCCAGCTCACCTCTCCGGGACAACTACGAGCAGTACTTC. Complete variable domain (other parts from reference TRBV18 and TRBJ2-7): NAGVMQNPRHLVRRRGQEARLRCSPMKGHSHVYWYRQLPEEGLKFMVYLQKENIIDESGMPKERFSAEFPKEGPSILRIQQVVRGDSAAYFCASSPLRDNYEQYFGPGTRLTVT.

This chain connects TRBV6-2 or TRBV6-3 to TRBJ1-1, with 7 bases identical to TRBD1. The V gene end was trimmed by 5 bases and the J gene end by 6 bases; junction bases not matched to a gene: 6. The CDR3 totals 13 residues. Germline CDR1 MNHEY, CDR2 SVGEGT. CDR3 amino acids: CASSLQGEAEAFF. CDR3 DNA sequence: TGTGCCAGCAGTCTCCAGGGGGAGGCTGAAGCTTTCTTT.

The rearrangement links TRBV6-5 to TRBJ1-2, with D perhaps TRBD1 (6 bases). CDR3 length equals 14 residues. Per the germline V gene, CDR1 is MNHEY and CDR2 is SVGAGI. V lost 0 bases to trimming and J lost 13 bases, with 18 bases between them. The CDR3 is CASSYSTAGASRTF. CDR3 bases: TGTGCCAGCAGTTACTCGACAGCAGGGGCTAGTCGCACCTTC.

The CDR3 here is CAITTGSGNTIYF. CDR3 in DNA: TGTGCCATCACGACAGGCTCTGGAAACACCATATATTTT. The rearrangement links TRBV19 to TRBJ1-3; a possible D gene is TRBD1 (6 bases). Germline V gene data show CDR1 as LNHDA and CDR2 as SQIVND (reference sequence). CDR3 length: 13 residues. The V end was cut by 10 bases, the J end by 0 bases, with 10 bases between. Full variable domain (remainder filled in from reference TRBV19 and TRBJ1-3): DGGITQSPKYLFRKEGQNVTLSCEQNLNHDAMYWYRQDPGQGLRLIYYSQIVNDFQKGDIAEGYSVSREKKESFPLTVTSAQKNPTAFYLCAITTGSGNTIYFGEGSWLTVV.

As concerns this clone: The germline gene is not matched at one end of the junction; a read error may be the cause. CDR3 protein: CASSTGGASPDF. CDR3 nucleotide sequence: TGTGCCAGCAGTACTGGCGGGGCTAGTCCCGACTTC. This chain connects TRBV12-3 or TRBV12-4 to TRBJ2-4; D is perhaps TRBD2 (6 bases). The CDR3 spans 12 residues.

The chain uses TRBV23-1 and TRBJ2-7, with a possible D match to TRBD1 (5 bases). TRBV23-1 is an ORF for which the function is uncertain. The CDR3 covers 15 residues. Trimming shortened V by 2 bases and J by 4 bases, and 15 bases separated the two germline ends. Here the CDR3 reads CASSQGMRQSYEQYF. CDR3 nucleotides: TGCGCCAGCAGTCAAGGAATGAGACAGAGTTACGAGCAGTACTTC.

This chain uses TRBV21-1 with TRBJ2-2; TRBD1 is the table's D call, not checked against the DNA. TRBV21-1 is classified as a pseudogene. The CDR3 sequence is 15 residues long. The CDR3 DNA is TGTGCCAGCAGCTCTCGAAGTAGGGGGCCCGGGGAGCTGTTTTTT. Translating it yields CASSSRSRGPGELFF.

V usage is TRBV5-1 and J usage is TRBJ2-7; D not resolved. The CDR3 loop spans 13 amino acids. CDR1 SGHRS and CDR2 YFSETQ come from the germline V gene. Trimming left V 3 bases short and J 2 bases short, with 9 bases between. DNA for the CDR3: TGCGCCAGCAGCTCTGACATTACCTACGAGCAGTACTTC. Encoded protein: CASSSDITYEQYF.

The chain is built from TRBV5-1 and TRBJ1-2, with TRBD1 matching over 9 bases. This CDR3 has 15 amino acids. The J segment lost 6 bases and the V segment lost 0 bases, leaving 6 bases of the junction unmatched. In germline, CDR1 is SGHRS, CDR2 YFSETQ. The CDR3 region is CASSLATGGGNGYTF. The CDR3 DNA reads TGCGCCAGCAGCTTGGCAACAGGGGGCGGAAATGGCTACACCTTC.

This clone was observed a handful of times. Other DNA sequences within the sample encode an identical CDR3. The rearrangement uses TRBV5-1 and TRBJ1-1; no definite D call. The CDR3 has 14 amino acids. The germline V and J ends were trimmed by 0 bases and 2 bases, with 8 bases remaining between them. The V gene's germline CDR1 is SGHRS and CDR2 YFSETQ. For the CDR3, the DNA is TGCGCCAGCAGCTTGGGGACGGGAAACACTGAAGCTTTCTTT. Translation: CASSLGTGNTEAFF.

This chain joins TRBV6-1 and TRBJ2-7; D gene uncertain. The CDR3 has 13 residues. Trimming shortened V by 3 bases and J by 7 bases, and 13 bases separated the two germline ends. Germline V gives CDR1 MNHNS, CDR2 SASEGT. CDR3 loop: CASSEGRSTEQYF. CDR3 bases: TGTGCCAGCAGTGAGGGCCGATCTACAGAGCAGTACTTC.

The chain recombines TRBV4-1 with TRBJ2-3, with 13 nucleotides matching TRBD2. Germline V lookup: CDR1 MGHRA, CDR2 YSYEKL. The V segment lost 3 bases and the J segment 2 bases; nucleotides outside the gene matches: 8. This CDR3 region has 18 residues. The CDR3 loop reads CASSQGSGLAGVTDTQYF. CDR3 DNA: TGCGCCAGCAGCCAGGGCTCCGGACTAGCGGGGGTCACAGATACGCAGTATTTT.

CDR3: CASSPRQGAGSYEQYF. CDR3 coding DNA: TGTGCCAGCAGCCCCCGACAGGGGGCGGGCTCCTACGAGCAGTACTTC. The chain combines TRBV7-9 with TRBJ2-7; 10 bases match TRBD1. V gave up 5 bases and J gave up 0 bases; unmatched junction bases: 7. Germline CDR1 is SEHNR and CDR2 is FQNEAQ (reference sequence). The CDR3 spans 16 residues.

The V call is TRBV5-1, the J call TRBJ2-5, with 9 bases aligning to TRBD1. Trimming cost V 2 bases and J 2 bases; bases outside gene matches: 1. Germline assignment: CDR1 SGHRS and CDR2 YFSETQ. The CDR3 length is 14 residues. CDR3 nucleotide sequence: TGCGCCAGCAGCTTCGGGACAGGGCAAGAGACCCAGTACTTC. This encodes CASSFGTGQETQYF.

This chain uses TRBV19 with TRBJ2-1; 9 nucleotides line up with TRBD1. The CDR3 covers 12 residues. Germline CDR1 is LNHDA and CDR2 is SQIVND (reference sequence). The V and J ends lost 5 bases and 10 bases, in that order; junction bases with no gene match: 3. CDR3 in amino acids: CASSYRGHEQFF. DNA for the CDR3: TGTGCCAGTAGTTACAGGGGGCACGAGCAGTTCTTC. Supplemented by reference TRBV19 and TRBJ2-1, the full variable domain reads DGGITQSPKYLFRKEGQNVTLSCEQNLNHDAMYWYRQDPGQGLRLIYYSQIVNDFQKGDIAEGYSVSREKKESFPLTVTSAQKNPTAFYLCASSYRGHEQFFGPGTRLTVL.

The V gene is TRBV7-3, the J gene TRBJ2-1; 8 bases match TRBD2. V lost 4 bases, J lost 6 bases, and 11 bases stayed unmatched. The CDR3 totals 16 residues. The germline CDR1 and CDR2 sequences are SGHTA and FQGTGA. As DNA, the CDR3 is TGTGCCAGCAGCTCACCGGGACTAGACAGACGCAATGAGCAGTTCTTC. Amino acids: CASSSPGLDRRNEQFF. The full variable domain, rest sourced from reference TRBV7-3 and TRBJ2-1, is GAGVSQTPSNKVTEKGKYVELRCDPISGHTALYWYRQSLGQGPEFLIYFQGTGAADDSGLPNDRFFAVRPEGSVSTLKIQRTERGDSAVYLCASSSPGLDRRNEQFFGPGTRLTVL.

CDR3 bases: TGTGCCAGCAGCTTAGAAGCGGGAGGGGGGAGCACCGGGGAGCTGTTTTTT. Its protein product is CASSLEAGGGSTGELFF. The genes are TRBV7-3 and TRBJ2-2; 10 positions match TRBD2. Per the germline V gene, CDR1 is SGHTA and CDR2 is FQGTGA. The CDR3 extends over 17 amino acids. V lost 2 bases to trimming and J lost 4 bases; unmatched junction nucleotides: 7.

The CDR3 loop reads CASSTDRDSNQPQHF. The CDR3 region has the DNA TGTGCCAGTAGTACGGACCGGGATAGCAATCAGCCCCAGCATTTT. The V call is TRBV19, the J call TRBJ1-5; D call uncertain. Trimming cost V 4 bases and J 0 bases, with 10 bases left between them. Germline V gives CDR1 LNHDA, CDR2 SQIVND (reference sequence). This CDR3 is built from 15 residues.

This rearrangement joins TRBV12-3 or TRBV12-4 to TRBJ2-2, with D maybe TRBD2 (5 bases). The CDR3 contains 13 residues. The V gene lost 5 bases and the J gene lost 7 bases, with 11 bases spanning the gap. The CDR3: CASSPPRVGELFF. CDR3 sequence (DNA): TGTGCCAGCAGTCCACCGAGGGTCGGGGAGCTGTTTTTT.

The chain combines TRBV19 with TRBJ1-6; 7 nucleotides line up with TRBD1. V lost 6 bases and J lost 7; bases outside the gene matches: 9. Germline CDR1 reads LNHDA; CDR2 reads SQIVND (reference sequence). The length of the CDR3 is 15 residues. DNA of the CDR3: TGTGCCAGTAGGGGCAGGACAGGATCGAATTCACCCCTCCACTTT. This gives the protein CASRGRTGSNSPLHF.

The CDR3 is CSVTRTGAYNEQFF. The CDR3 bases are TGCAGCGTTACCCGGACAGGGGCCTACAATGAGCAGTTCTTC. The rearrangement joins TRBV29-1 to TRBJ2-1; 9 positions agree with TRBD1. The CDR3 contains 14 residues. V shed 5 bases and J 2 bases; nucleotides not matched to a gene: 4. The germline CDR1 and CDR2 sequences are SQVTM and ANQGSEA.

The chain employs TRBV4-1 and TRBJ1-2; D is possibly TRBD1 (6 bases). V was cut by 1 base and J by 0 bases, with 15 bases left in between. The germline CDR1 and CDR2 sequences are MGHRA and YSYEKL. The CDR3 length is 17 residues. The CDR3 DNA is TGCGCCAGCAGCCAAGTCACGAGAGACAGGCCTAACTATGGCTACACCTTC. As protein: CASSQVTRDRPNYGYTF.

J is TRBJ2-3 and V is TRBV5-1; D is ambiguous. The CDR3 has 16 residues. Trimming took 0 bases from V and 1 from J, leaving 12 bases between them. Germline CDR1 is SGHRS and CDR2 is YFSETQ. CDR3 amino acids: CASSLALEPGTDTQYF. DNA for the CDR3: TGCGCCAGCAGCTTGGCCCTAGAGCCAGGCACAGATACGCAGTATTTT.

The chain recombines TRBV19 with TRBJ2-7; maybe TRBD1 (7 bases). Germline assignment: CDR1 LNHDA and CDR2 SQIVND (reference sequence). CDR3 length: 14 residues. V was clipped by 6 bases and J by 6 bases, with 18 bases between them. CDR3 sequence reads: CASSSPGGSSEQYF. CDR3 DNA: TGTGCCAGTAGCTCCCCAGGGGGGTCAAGCGAGCAGTACTTC. The whole variable domain, remainder taken from reference TRBV19 and TRBJ2-7, is DGGITQSPKYLFRKEGQNVTLSCEQNLNHDAMYWYRQDPGQGLRLIYYSQIVNDFQKGDIAEGYSVSREKKESFPLTVTSAQKNPTAFYLCASSSPGGSSEQYFGPGTRLTVT.

The V gene is TRBV6-6, the J gene TRBJ1-4, with TRBD1 matching over 7 bases. J was trimmed by 2 bases and V by 6 bases; bases with no gene match: 6. CDR3 length: 15 residues. In germline, CDR1 is MNHNY, CDR2 SVGAGI (reference sequence). CDR3 sequence reads: CASRRQGGTNEKLFF. CDR3 coding DNA: TGTGCCAGCAGACGACAGGGAGGGACTAATGAAAAACTGTTTTTT.

The rearrangement joins TRBV5-1 to TRBJ2-2; 9 nucleotides match TRBD2. The V segment lost 0 bases and the J segment 3 bases; nucleotides outside the gene matches: 9. The CDR3 runs to 18 residues. The germline V gene encodes CDR1 SGHRS and CDR2 YFSETQ. For the CDR3, the DNA is TGCGCCAGCAGCTTGGCCCCTAGCGGGATAGTCGACACCGGGGAGCTGTTTTTT. Residues: CASSLAPSGIVDTGELFF.

For the CDR3, the DNA is TGCGCCAGCAGCTCGGTGGAGGAGCAGTACTTC. Protein product: CASSSVEEQYF. V and J are TRBV5-1 and TRBJ2-7; D gene uncertain. Germline assignment: CDR1 SGHRS and CDR2 YFSETQ. The V and J ends lost 3 bases and 7 bases respectively, with 8 bases between them. This CDR3 is built from 11 residues.

The chain couples TRBV10-2 to TRBJ2-7; TRBD1 aligns across 10 bases. The CDR3 consists of 13 residues. Unmatched junction bases numbered 7, after V lost 10 bases and J lost 4 bases. CDR1 WSHSY and CDR2 SAAADI come from the germline V gene. CDR3 region: CATRDRGAYEQYF. In nucleotides, the CDR3 is TGCGCCACTAGGGACAGGGGAGCTTACGAGCAGTACTTC.

V is TRBV5-4 and J is TRBJ2-2; 8 positions agree with TRBD1. The trim removed 1 base at V and 6 bases at J, leaving 5 bases unmatched. The germline gives CDR1 SGHNT, CDR2 YYREEE (reference sequence). This CDR3 has 15 amino acids. The CDR3 protein is CASSLWQGASGELFF. The CDR3 DNA follows: TGTGCCAGCAGCTTGTGGCAGGGGGCGTCCGGGGAGCTGTTTTTT.

V gene TRBV11-2 combines with J gene TRBJ2-7, with D maybe TRBD1 (6 bases). Germline V gene sequence: CDR1 SGHAT, CDR2 FQNNGV. CDR3 size: 12 residues. Deletions cut 5 bases from V and 4 bases from J, with 9 bases between. CDR3 in amino acids: CASSPDRYEQYF. The DNA for the CDR3 is TGTGCCAGCAGCCCAGACAGGTACGAGCAGTACTTC.